One TCR beta chain is described in this entry. The sample is drawn from a study of blood T cell repertoires in COVID-19. Whole-study context: T cells, B-cell-depleted T cells, or PBMCs supplied cDNA or gDNA.

Germline CDR1 reads ENHRY; CDR2 reads SYGVKD. Trimming took 5 bases from V and 2 from J; bases not matched to a gene: 4. CDR3 length: 15 residues. Original methodology: Estimation of nucleated cell counts relied on the amplification of reference gene primers. The method was immunoSEQ multiplex PCR; TCRdb's version includes in-frame clones alone and lacks a portion of them. Clone size and the V and J calls come from that table; the DNA yielded D and trimming. The repertoire holds some 200,000 clones, with roughly 80% as singletons. The TCR originated in a woman of 80 years or more with COVID-19, enrolled during active disease. The sequenced sample was peripheral blood. The chain links TRBV10-3 to TRBJ2-3; TRBD2 matches at 10 bases. This chain's CDR3 is CAISPAGGYTDTQYF. The CDR3 nucleotides are TGTGCCATCAGTCCAGCGGGGGGGTACACAGATACGCAGTATTTT.